Following are 9 T cell receptor beta chains from one sample sequenced in a study of blood T cell repertoires in COVID-19. Here immunoSEQ multiplex PCR was the method, and the copy in TCRdb shows in-frame clones only, minus some. The sample gives around 160,000 clones, around 84% of which show up once; around 40% is in the top ten. Sequencing was carried out using peripheral blood. Source of these receptors: a human donor in a cohort sampled during active COVID-19.

This chain uses TRBV9 with TRBJ2-3; tentatively, D is TRBD1 (6 bases). The CDR3 has 15 amino acids. In germline, CDR1 is SGDLS, CDR2 YYNGEE. With 3 bases removed from V and 2 bases from J, the gap between germline ends came to 13 bases. The CDR3 DNA is TGTGCCAGCAGCGCGCTACAGGGATACACAGATACGCAGTATTTT. Amino acid sequence: CASSALQGYTDTQYF.

V and J are TRBV3-1 (or the pseudogene TRBV3-2) and TRBJ2-5; D gene unclear. V was trimmed by 1 base and J by 1 base, leaving 13 bases between them. The CDR3 is made up of 16 amino acids. CDR1 and CDR2 (germline): LGHDT, YNNKEL (reference sequence). CDR3: CASSQGNWAVQETQYF. Here the CDR3 DNA reads TGTGCCAGCAGCCAAGGTAACTGGGCAGTCCAAGAGACCCAGTACTTC.

The chain uses TRBV5-4 and TRBJ1-2; TRBD1 aligns across 10 bases. The CDR3 loop spans 13 amino acids. Germline-derived CDR1 and CDR2 are SGHNT and YYREEE (reference sequence). V was clipped by 10 bases and J by 3 bases; unmatched bases: 6. The CDR3 DNA is TGTGCCGGGGTGGGGACAGGGGACTATGGCTACACCTTC. It yields the protein CAGVGTGDYGYTF.

V usage is TRBV5-6 and J usage is TRBJ2-7, with a tentative D call TRBD2 (5 bases). The V end was cut by 4 bases, the J end by 6 bases, with 8 bases between. The CDR3 extends over 11 amino acids. In germline, CDR1 is SGHDT, CDR2 YYEEEE. This chain's CDR3 is CASSTGGEQYF. The CDR3 coding sequence is TGTGCCAGCAGCACCGGAGGCGAGCAGTACTTC.

The rearrangement uses TRBV7-2 and TRBJ2-7; 7 bases map to TRBD2. The CDR3 extends over 15 amino acids. J was trimmed by 0 bases and V by 4 bases; bases with no gene match: 6. Germline CDR1 SGHTA, CDR2 FQGNSA. The CDR3 DNA sequence: TGTGCCAGCAGCTGGGAGGGCCTCAGCTCCTACGAGCAGTACTTC. This codes for CASSWEGLSSYEQYF. Full variable domain (missing parts from reference TRBV7-2 and TRBJ2-7): GAGVSQSPSNKVTEKGKDVELRCDPISGHTALYWYRQSLGQGLEFLIYFQGNSAPDKSGLPSDRFSAERTGGSVSTLTIQRTQQEDSAVYLCASSWEGLSSYEQYFGPGTRLTVT.

V is TRBV6-2 or TRBV6-3 and J is TRBJ2-4, with D possibly matching TRBD1 (6 bases). Trimming cost V 6 bases and J 0 bases, with 15 bases left between them. The CDR3 totals 16 residues. Germline V gene data show CDR1 as MNHEY and CDR2 as SVGEGT. The CDR3: CASSLTGRRAKNIQYF. The CDR3 bases are TGTGCCAGCAGCCTAACAGGGCGTAGAGCCAAAAACATTCAGTACTTC.

As regards this clone: A much larger clone differs by one base, so this may be a read error. Other DNA sequences within the sample encode an identical CDR3. The J gene is TRBJ1-1, the V gene TRBV12-3 or TRBV12-4, with 7 bases lining up with TRBD1. Germline trimming cut 4 bases from V and 1 base from J; bases unmatched to any gene: 0. The CDR3 runs 13 residues. CDR3 amino acids: CASSSGGNTEAFF. Here the CDR3 DNA reads TGTGCCAGCAGTTCAGGGGGGAACACTGAAGCTTTCTTT.

The chain couples TRBV6-5 to TRBJ1-5; 8 bases map to TRBD1. V lost 5 bases, J lost 4 bases, and 4 bases stayed unmatched. The length of the CDR3 is 14 residues. Germline CDR1 MNHEY, CDR2 SVGAGI. The CDR3 sequence is CASSPGGPNQPQHF. The CDR3 DNA reads TGTGCCAGCAGTCCAGGGGGCCCTAATCAGCCCCAGCATTTT.

This clone was observed a handful of times. The rearrangement joins TRBV5-1 to TRBJ1-1; the match to TRBD1 covers 10 bases. Germline values: CDR1 SGHRS, CDR2 YFSETQ. V dropped 3 bases and J dropped 4; count of bases not matched to a gene: 6. The CDR3 extends over 15 amino acids. The CDR3 coding sequence is TGCGCCAGCAGCTCAGGGACAGGGGTTTCCACTGAAGCTTTCTTT. As protein: CASSSGTGVSTEAFF.